Sequencing of this T cell receptor beta chain was carried out in a study of T-cell memory formation after mild COVID-19. Study-level findings and limits: Mainly in CM and EM were contracting CD4+ clones; CD8+ were in EMRA. The pre-infection memory compartment contained some responding clones, suggesting cross-reactive memory joined.

The CDR3 totals 15 residues. The ends lost 4 bases at V and 5 bases at J; junction bases unmatched: 8. Germline CDR1 LGHDT, CDR2 YNNKEL (reference sequence). This clonotype has a handful of counts. Its antigen is unknown. One entry per CDR3 protein results from TCRdb running MiXCR on the 5' RACE reads. The sample lists over 150,000 distinct CDR3 sequences, about an eighth occurring once. The chain employs TRBV3-1 and TRBJ2-3; 8 bases fit TRBD2. The origin of this receptor is a man in his late teens or twenties who had mild COVID-19 (a few samples of this study predate the infection). Cell type and time point are not known. The sequenced material came from PBMCs or a T cell subset sorted from them (not recorded which). CDR3 loop: CASSRSPGGQDTQYF. In DNA form, the CDR3 reads TGTGCCAGCAGCCGGTCCCCGGGGGGGCAAGATACGCAGTATTTT.